A single TCR beta chain is shown here with its context. The data were obtained in a study of control samples from healthy donors and cancer patients. Clones were sequenced by immunoSEQ multiplex PCR, and TCRdb holds only the in-frame ones, with some missing. The table includes tens of thousands of clones, roughly 91% detected once. V was cut by 0 bases and J by 5 bases, with 14 bases left in between. CDR1 is SGDLS and CDR2 is YYNGEE in the germline V gene. There are 15 residues in the CDR3. Sequencing was performed on blood. The gene calls are TRBV9 and TRBJ2-5; no clear D gene. The TCR sequence derives from a man younger than 45 in good health. CDR3 bases: TGTGCCAGCAGCGTAGGCCAAGGGAATTGGGAGACCCAGTACTTC. Translation: CASSVGQGNWETQYF.